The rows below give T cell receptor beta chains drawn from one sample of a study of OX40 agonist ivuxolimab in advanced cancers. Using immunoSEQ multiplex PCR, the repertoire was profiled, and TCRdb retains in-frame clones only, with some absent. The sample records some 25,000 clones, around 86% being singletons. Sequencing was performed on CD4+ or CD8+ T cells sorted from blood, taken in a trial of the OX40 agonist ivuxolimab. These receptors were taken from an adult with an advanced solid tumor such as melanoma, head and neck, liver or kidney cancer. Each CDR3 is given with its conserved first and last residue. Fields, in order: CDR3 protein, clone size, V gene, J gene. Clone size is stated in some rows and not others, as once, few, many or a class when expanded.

cdr3_aa: CASSFPSGMSSYEQYF
clone_size: NA
v_call: TRBV28
j_call: TRBJ2-7

cdr3_aa: CATLFYMSSYEQYF
clone_size: few
v_call: TRBV6-1
j_call: TRBJ2-7

cdr3_aa: CASSYPGQAASNYGYTF
clone_size: NA
v_call: TRBV5-6
j_call: TRBJ1-2

cdr3_aa: CASSVAGTSGYEQYF
clone_size: NA
v_call: TRBV9
j_call: TRBJ2-7

cdr3_aa: CASSPSGETQYF
clone_size: NA
v_call: TRBV27
j_call: TRBJ2-5

cdr3_aa: CASSYSKGSTDTQYF
clone_size: NA
v_call: TRBV6-6
j_call: TRBJ2-3

cdr3_aa: CASREGALGTGELFF
clone_size: many
v_call: TRBV9
j_call: TRBJ2-2

cdr3_aa: CASSLVRKSGRKKLFF
clone_size: NA
v_call: TRBV5-6
j_call: TRBJ1-4

cdr3_aa: CASSPAEGAYGYTF
clone_size: NA
v_call: TRBV4-1
j_call: TRBJ1-2

cdr3_aa: CASSLVPVIAKNIQYF
clone_size: NA
v_call: TRBV5-8
j_call: TRBJ2-4

cdr3_aa: CASSEGRAGYNEQFF
clone_size: NA
v_call: TRBV2
j_call: TRBJ2-1

cdr3_aa: CASSIATTGLASLEQYF
clone_size: NA
v_call: TRBV19
j_call: TRBJ2-7

cdr3_aa: CASSRGSWETQYF
clone_size: once
v_call: TRBV6-6
j_call: TRBJ2-5

cdr3_aa: CAWSVGVPSSYEQYF
clone_size: NA
v_call: TRBV30
j_call: TRBJ2-7

cdr3_aa: CASSRTGGRSEKLFF
clone_size: few
v_call: TRBV28
j_call: TRBJ1-4

cdr3_aa: CASSPPGGYGYTF
clone_size: NA
v_call: TRBV18
j_call: TRBJ1-2

cdr3_aa: CASSLRVGRDTEAFF
clone_size: NA
v_call: TRBV11-2
j_call: TRBJ1-1

cdr3_aa: CASSSRPTGTYEQYF
clone_size: NA
v_call: TRBV28
j_call: TRBJ2-7

cdr3_aa: CASSATGLSGETQYF
clone_size: NA
v_call: TRBV9
j_call: TRBJ2-5

cdr3_aa: CASSLGWGSATEAFF
clone_size: NA
v_call: TRBV11-2
j_call: TRBJ1-1

cdr3_aa: CAWSIGQGYSYEQYF
clone_size: NA
v_call: TRBV30
j_call: TRBJ2-7

cdr3_aa: CASSGGDTQYF
clone_size: NA
v_call: TRBV9
j_call: TRBJ2-3

cdr3_aa: CASEGTGEGYTF
clone_size: NA
v_call: TRBV13
j_call: TRBJ1-2

cdr3_aa: CASSQGGAYGYTF
clone_size: NA
v_call: TRBV4-2
j_call: TRBJ1-2

cdr3_aa: CASSAQGAVGTGELFF
clone_size: NA
v_call: TRBV7-6
j_call: TRBJ2-2

cdr3_aa: CASRPTIMNTEAFF
clone_size: once
v_call: TRBV7-3
j_call: TRBJ1-1

cdr3_aa: CASSYSPGLNYGYTF
clone_size: NA
v_call: TRBV6-5
j_call: TRBJ1-2

cdr3_aa: CASSVGGVSYNSPLHF
clone_size: NA
v_call: TRBV21-1
j_call: TRBJ1-6

cdr3_aa: CASSLGPPVRELFF
clone_size: NA
v_call: TRBV11-2
j_call: TRBJ2-2

cdr3_aa: CASSLVRAYSNQPQHF
clone_size: NA
v_call: TRBV28
j_call: TRBJ1-5

cdr3_aa: CASSPAGVLYEQYF
clone_size: NA
v_call: TRBV13
j_call: TRBJ2-7

cdr3_aa: CASSSGQDEQYF
clone_size: NA
v_call: TRBV2
j_call: NA

cdr3_aa: CATSTGGYNSPLHF
clone_size: NA
v_call: TRBV19
j_call: TRBJ1-6

cdr3_aa: CASSQRAGGVYEQYF
clone_size: NA
v_call: TRBV4-1
j_call: TRBJ2-7

cdr3_aa: CASSQERGSSTGELFF
clone_size: NA
v_call: TRBV4-3
j_call: TRBJ2-2

cdr3_aa: CASSDSRGAYDEQYF
clone_size: NA
v_call: TRBV2
j_call: TRBJ2-7

cdr3_aa: CASSMHGGPYNEQFF
clone_size: NA
v_call: TRBV19
j_call: TRBJ2-1

cdr3_aa: CASSLGTSIYEQYF
clone_size: NA
v_call: TRBV27
j_call: TRBJ2-7

cdr3_aa: CASSLGGQYTEAFF
clone_size: few
v_call: TRBV5-1
j_call: TRBJ1-1

cdr3_aa: CASSETPGFGAEQYF
clone_size: NA
v_call: TRBV25-1
j_call: TRBJ2-7

cdr3_aa: CASSQMAHYNEQFF
clone_size: NA
v_call: TRBV4-3
j_call: TRBJ2-1

cdr3_aa: CASSDGNTGELFF
clone_size: few
v_call: TRBV6-4
j_call: TRBJ2-2

cdr3_aa: CATSSGQGWDSTNEKLFF
clone_size: NA
v_call: TRBV15
j_call: TRBJ1-4

cdr3_aa: CASSQDRTGSYFSGANVLTF
clone_size: once
v_call: TRBV4-1
j_call: TRBJ2-6

cdr3_aa: CASSDGTSGSEQFF
clone_size: many
v_call: TRBV6-4
j_call: TRBJ2-1

cdr3_aa: CASSSPTGRPTGELFF
clone_size: NA
v_call: TRBV28
j_call: TRBJ2-2

cdr3_aa: CASSLGPGPNNEQFF
clone_size: NA
v_call: TRBV7-2
j_call: TRBJ2-1

cdr3_aa: CASSLTKGTEAFF
clone_size: NA
v_call: TRBV27
j_call: TRBJ1-1

cdr3_aa: CASSLSGGYENSPLHF
clone_size: many
v_call: TRBV25-1
j_call: TRBJ1-6

cdr3_aa: CASSYSRTSTYEQYF
clone_size: NA
v_call: TRBV7-9
j_call: NA

cdr3_aa: CASSLYRGASSYNEQFF
clone_size: NA
v_call: TRBV5-1
j_call: TRBJ2-1

cdr3_aa: CASIPSWGLRGQPQHF
clone_size: NA
v_call: TRBV5-6
j_call: TRBJ1-5

cdr3_aa: CASSFQNKDLKEAFF
clone_size: NA
v_call: TRBV12-1
j_call: TRBJ1-1

cdr3_aa: CASSETGTSTDTQYF
clone_size: few
v_call: TRBV9
j_call: TRBJ2-3

cdr3_aa: CASSAPFAGAGTDTQYF
clone_size: NA
v_call: TRBV7-9
j_call: TRBJ2-3

cdr3_aa: CASSFEGASYEQYF
clone_size: NA
v_call: TRBV5-1
j_call: TRBJ2-7

cdr3_aa: CASSSPRLSGRETQYF
clone_size: NA
v_call: TRBV27
j_call: TRBJ2-5

cdr3_aa: CASTKEETAIQETQYF
clone_size: few
v_call: TRBV9
j_call: TRBJ2-5

cdr3_aa: CASSLGAEIGKNIQYF
clone_size: NA
v_call: TRBV28
j_call: TRBJ2-4